This T cell receptor beta chain was sequenced during a study of neoadjuvant anti-PD-1 for oral cavity cancer. Whole-study findings and limits: With a few patients per group, TCR findings need larger cohorts.

Concerning this clone: Its specificity is unknown.

V was trimmed by 2 bases and J by 5 bases, leaving 11 bases between them. The CDR3 has 14 amino acids. CDR1 and CDR2 from the germline V gene are SGDLS and YYNGEE. Patients had newly diagnosed, untreated stage II-IVA oral cavity squamous cell carcinoma. Sequencing used immunoSEQ multiplex PCR; TCRdb keeps in-frame clones, though not all of them. Among 15,000 to 20,000 clones listed, approximately 60% were seen once. V usage is TRBV9 and J usage is TRBJ2-1; D might be TRBD2 (6 bases). The sample was PBMCs, taken before nivolumab (anti-PD-1) treatment. The TCR comes from a person aged 40 to 85 with oral cavity squamous cell carcinoma. The CDR3 spells CASSVGGVNNEQFF. CDR3 in DNA: TGTGCCAGCAGCGTCGGGGGAGTGAACAATGAGCAGTTCTTC.